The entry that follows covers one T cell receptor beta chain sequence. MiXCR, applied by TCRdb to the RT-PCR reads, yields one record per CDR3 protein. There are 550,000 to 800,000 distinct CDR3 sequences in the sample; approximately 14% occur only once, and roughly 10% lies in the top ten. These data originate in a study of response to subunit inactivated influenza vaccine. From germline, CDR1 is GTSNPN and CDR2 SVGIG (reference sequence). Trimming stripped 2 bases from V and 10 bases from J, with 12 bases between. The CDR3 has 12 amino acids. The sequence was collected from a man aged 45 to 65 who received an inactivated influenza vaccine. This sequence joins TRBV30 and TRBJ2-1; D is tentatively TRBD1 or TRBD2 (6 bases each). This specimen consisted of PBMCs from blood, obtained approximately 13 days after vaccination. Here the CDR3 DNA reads TGTGCCTGGAGTCCCGGGGGCGAGGAGCAGTTCTTC. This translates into CAWSPGGEEQFF.